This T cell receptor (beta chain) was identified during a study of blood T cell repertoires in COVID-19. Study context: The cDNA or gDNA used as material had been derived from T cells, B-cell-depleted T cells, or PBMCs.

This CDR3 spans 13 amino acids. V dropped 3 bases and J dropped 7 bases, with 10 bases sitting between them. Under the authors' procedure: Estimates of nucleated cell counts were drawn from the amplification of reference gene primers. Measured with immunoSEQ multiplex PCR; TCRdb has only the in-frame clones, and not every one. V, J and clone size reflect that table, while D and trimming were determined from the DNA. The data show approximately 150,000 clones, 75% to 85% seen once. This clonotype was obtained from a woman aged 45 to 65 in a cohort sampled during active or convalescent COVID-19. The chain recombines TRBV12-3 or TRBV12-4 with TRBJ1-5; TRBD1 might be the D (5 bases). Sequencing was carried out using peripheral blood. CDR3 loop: CASSFQGRQPQHF. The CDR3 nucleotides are TGTGCCAGCAGTTTCCAGGGTAGGCAGCCCCAGCATTTT.